Following are 22 T cell receptor beta chains from one sample sequenced in a study of response to subunit inactivated influenza vaccine. TCRdb itself ran the RT-PCR reads through MiXCR, one entry per CDR3 protein. Here the sample spans more than 450,000 distinct CDR3 sequences, roughly 8.2% being singletons. The sequencing here drew on PBMCs from blood, taken about 24 months after vaccination. These receptors all stem from a man aged 50 to 75 who received an inactivated influenza vaccine.

The chain uses TRBV12-3 or TRBV12-4 and TRBJ1-2; TRBD1 is a possible D gene (6 bases). With 2 bases removed from V and 3 bases from J, the gap between germline ends came to 10 bases. The CDR3 extends over 14 amino acids. The CDR3 coding sequence is TGTGCCAGCAGTTTAAAGGGGGGACACTATGGCTACACCTTC. Its translation is CASSLKGGHYGYTF.

The rearrangement uses TRBV12-3 or TRBV12-4 and TRBJ2-1, with 9 bases fitting TRBD2. Losses at the gene ends were 2 bases for V and 10 bases for J; bases not matched to a gene: 12. The CDR3 is made up of 16 amino acids. The CDR3 sequence: CASSLSAGGGRREQFF. The CDR3 DNA follows: TGTGCCAGCAGTTTATCGGCGGGAGGGGGGAGAAGGGAGCAGTTCTTC.

This clonotype has only a few counts. The rearrangement joins TRBV20-1 to TRBJ1-5; weak D call: TRBD1 (6 bases). V lost 2 bases, J lost 3 bases, and 11 bases lay in between. This CDR3 spans 14 amino acids. CDR1 is DFQATT, CDR2 SNEGSKA, per germline (reference sequence). CDR3 DNA sequence: TGCAGTGCTAGACCGGCGGGGGCCAATCAGCCCCAGCATTTT. Amino acids: CSARPAGANQPQHF.

This clonotype was counted at least ten times. The J gene is TRBJ2-2, the V gene TRBV5-1, with 8 bases lining up with TRBD2. With 4 bases clipped from V and 4 bases from J, the junction kept 6 bases outside the gene matches. Germline V gene lookup returns CDR1 SGHRS and CDR2 YFSETQ. This CDR3 is built from 15 residues. As DNA, the CDR3 is TGCGCCAGCAGCGAAAGCGGGGGAGTCACCGGGGAGCTGTTTTTT. Its translation is CASSESGGVTGELFF.

This clonotype was found a few times. The chain joins TRBV6-5 to TRBJ2-7; TRBD2 aligns across 7 bases. CDR3 length equals 14 residues. V shed 3 bases, J shed 4 bases, and the junction held 6 bases outside the gene matches. Germline V gene sequence: CDR1 MNHEY, CDR2 SVGAGI. The DNA of the CDR3 is TGTGCCAGCAGTTATTGGACTAGTGGGTACGAGCAGTACTTC. It translates to CASSYWTSGYEQYF.

This clonotype was detected only a few times. This sequence joins TRBV29-1 and TRBJ2-7; maybe TRBD1 (5 bases). The CDR3 spans 11 residues. V lost 7 bases to trimming and J lost 3 bases, with 10 bases between them. The germline CDR1 and CDR2 sequences are SQVTM and ANQGSEA. In nucleotides, the CDR3 is TGCAGCGCCGGGCAGGGCTACGAGCAGTACTTC. It is translated as CSAGQGYEQYF.

The rearrangement uses TRBV5-6 and TRBJ2-5, with D possibly being TRBD2 (6 bases). Germline CDR1 SGHDT, CDR2 YYEEEE. The V end was cut by 1 base, the J end by 4 bases, with 14 bases between. This CDR3 contains 15 residues. This chain's CDR3 is CASSLSEVGGETQYF. The CDR3 bases are TGTGCCAGCAGCTTGAGCGAGGTCGGGGGAGAGACCCAGTACTTC.

The chain recombines TRBV5-5 with TRBJ1-4; 10 nucleotides agree with TRBD1. V was clipped by 3 bases and J by 5 bases; unmatched bases: 4. This CDR3 has 15 residues. CDR1 and CDR2 (germline): SGHKS, YYEKEE (reference sequence). CDR3 nucleotides: TGTGCCAGCAGCTGGAGACAGGGGGCGAATGAAAAACTGTTTTTT. Its translation: CASSWRQGANEKLFF.

There are many counts of this clonotype. This chain connects TRBV27 to TRBJ1-4, with TRBD1 matching over 7 bases. The germline gives CDR1 MNHEY, CDR2 SMNVEV (reference sequence). V lost 6 bases to trimming and J lost 0 bases; unmatched junction nucleotides: 16. The CDR3 runs to 19 residues. As DNA, the CDR3 is TGTGCCAGCAGCCGATTCTCTAATAGGGGGCTTGCAACTAATGAAAAACTGTTTTTT. This translates into CASSRFSNRGLATNEKLFF.

This clonotype was seen a handful of times. The V call is TRBV10-3, the J call TRBJ2-7, with TRBD1 matching 10 bases. The V segment lost 4 bases and the J segment 4 bases; nucleotides outside the gene matches: 7. The V gene's germline CDR1 is ENHRY and CDR2 SYGVKD. The length of the CDR3 is 15 residues. CDR3 sequence reads: CAISATDRGAYEQYF. CDR3 nucleotides: TGTGCCATCAGTGCAACGGACAGGGGGGCTTACGAGCAGTACTTC.

The table lists this clonotype with a few counts. The chain carries TRBV7-9 and TRBJ1-1; the match to TRBD1 covers 9 bases. The CDR3 has 16 residues. Germline V gives CDR1 SEHNR, CDR2 FQNEAQ (reference sequence). V dropped 5 bases and J dropped 0; count of bases not matched to a gene: 7. Written as DNA, the CDR3 is TGTGCCAGCAGCCCATGGACAGGGGCCGTGAACACTGAAGCTTTCTTT. This codes for CASSPWTGAVNTEAFF.

This clonotype was counted a few times. The gene calls are TRBV6-2 or TRBV6-3 and TRBJ2-2; D not resolved. The ends were cut back, 8 bases at V and 3 bases at J, with 7 bases in the middle. The CDR3 consists of 12 residues. In germline, CDR1 is MNHEY, CDR2 SVGEGT. The chain's CDR3 is CASAEYTGELFF. CDR3 nucleotide sequence: TGTGCCAGCGCGGAATACACCGGGGAGCTGTTTTTT.

The table lists this clonotype with a few counts. CDR3: CASSLVVGDPTEQYF. CDR3 nucleotide sequence: TGTGCCAGCAGCTTAGTAGTCGGAGACCCTACCGAGCAGTACTTC. This rearrangement joins TRBV7-2 to TRBJ2-7; D ambiguous. The CDR3 is 15 amino acids. Germline V gives CDR1 SGHTA, CDR2 FQGNSA. Trimming shortened V by 1 base and J by 6 bases, and 16 bases separated the two germline ends.

This clonotype was observed a few times. The chain links TRBV7-3 to TRBJ2-2; 9 nucleotides agree with TRBD2. Trimming at V came to 2 bases and at J to 5 bases, leaving 3 bases not matched to a gene. CDR1 is SGHTA, CDR2 FQGTGA, per germline. The CDR3 runs to 15 residues. Here the CDR3 DNA reads TGTGCCAGCAGCTTAGCGGGAGGGGCGACCGGGGAGCTGTTTTTT. Amino acids: CASSLAGGATGELFF. The variable domain in full, completed from reference TRBV7-3 and TRBJ2-2, reads GAGVSQTPSNKVTEKGKYVELRCDPISGHTALYWYRQSLGQGPEFLIYFQGTGAADDSGLPNDRFFAVRPEGSVSTLKIQRTERGDSAVYLCASSLAGGATGELFFGEGSRLTVL.

This clonotype was seen a few times. For the CDR3, the DNA is TGTGCCAGCAGTTACCACCCGTCCAGCGGGGGAGTAAGGGGTGAGCAGTTCTTC. Residues: CASSYHPSSGGVRGEQFF. The rearrangement joins TRBV6-2 or TRBV6-3 to TRBJ2-1, with TRBD2 matching 8 bases. With 2 bases clipped from V and 9 bases from J, the junction kept 18 bases outside the gene matches. This CDR3 spans 18 amino acids. In germline, CDR1 is MNHEY, CDR2 SVGEGT.

CDR3 coding DNA: TGCAGTGCTGTGAATCCGGGACACCTCACTGAAGCTTTCTTT. This translates into CSAVNPGHLTEAFF. The rearrangement links TRBV20-1 to TRBJ1-1; maybe TRBD1 (6 bases). The CDR3 runs to 14 residues. Germline V gene data show CDR1 as DFQATT and CDR2 as SNEGSKA (reference sequence). Between the trimmed V and J ends, which lost 5 bases and 4 bases, there was a span of 17 bases.

The V gene is TRBV10-3, the J gene TRBJ2-7; D not resolved. V dropped 10 bases and J dropped 0 bases, with 13 bases sitting between them. This CDR3 has 13 residues. Germline lookup yields CDR1 ENHRY and CDR2 SYGVKD. This CDR3 is CATWTASSYEQYF. In DNA form, the CDR3 reads TGTGCCACATGGACGGCAAGCTCCTACGAGCAGTACTTC.

The chain is built from TRBV12-3 or TRBV12-4 and TRBJ1-1, with 7 bases that match TRBD1. The CDR3 extends over 13 amino acids. V was pared by 4 bases and J by 4 bases, with 3 bases of the junction left unmatched. The CDR3 nucleotides read TGTGCCAGCAGTTGGGGACAGATCACTGAAGCTTTCTTT. Translated: CASSWGQITEAFF.

The sample holds a few counts of this clonotype. This rearrangement joins TRBV12-3 or TRBV12-4 to TRBJ2-5, with 10 bases lining up with TRBD2. This CDR3 is built from 14 residues. V was pared by 6 bases and J by 4 bases, with 5 bases of the junction left unmatched. CDR3 residues: CASRSSSGRETQYF. In DNA, the CDR3 is TGTGCCAGCAGGTCTTCTAGCGGGAGAGAGACCCAGTACTTC.

This clonotype has ten or more counts. The chain is built from TRBV12-3 or TRBV12-4 and TRBJ1-2; 8 nucleotides align to TRBD1. The V and J ends lost 6 bases and 9 bases, in that order; junction bases with no gene match: 6. The length of the CDR3 is 12 residues. CDR3 DNA: TGTGCCAGCAGGGCAGGGGGCGTTAGCTACACCTTC. Translating gives CASRAGGVSYTF.

This clonotype was seen only a few times. The chain uses TRBV12-3 or TRBV12-4 and TRBJ1-5, with 9 bases lining up with TRBD1. The CDR3 is 15 residues long. J lost 3 bases, V lost 6 bases, and 6 bases had no gene match. CDR3 sequence reads: CASRKTGGDNQPQHF. In DNA, the CDR3 is TGTGCCAGCAGGAAGACAGGGGGGGACAATCAGCCCCAGCATTTT.

The V call is TRBV3-1, the J call TRBJ1-2; 7 bases fit TRBD1. This CDR3 is 13 amino acids long. V shed 4 bases and J 6 bases; nucleotides not matched to a gene: 5. The V gene's germline CDR1 is LGHDT and CDR2 YNNKEL (reference sequence). CDR3 sequence (DNA): TGTGCCAGCAGCCTTGGGACAGATAATGGCTACACCTTC. Amino acid sequence: CASSLGTDNGYTF. The complete variable domain, with remaining parts taken from reference TRBV3-1 and TRBJ1-2, reads DTAVSQTPKYLVTQMGNDKSIKCEQNLGHDTMYWYKQDSKKFLKIMFSYNNKELIINETVPNRFSPKSPDKAHLNLHINSLELGDSAVYFCASSLGTDNGYTFGSGTRLTVV.